Listed here are 28 T cell receptor beta chains from one sample, sequenced in a study of blood T cell repertoires in COVID-19 (dated by TCRdb to the early 2020s). Library construction relied on the immunoSEQ multiplex PCR assay. This is the immuneACCESS table as TCRdb keeps it, with only in-frame sequences that have V and J called. A part of the clones is gone; compared with another copy, unresolved V genes explain less than half, and the rest is unexplained. The sample includes 150,000 to 200,000 clones, with roughly 87% observed a single time. Approximately 2.1% of the sample belongs to the ten largest clones. Sequenced material: PBMCs or T cells enriched from blood (not recorded which). The receptors shown here come from a middle-aged woman with acute COVID-19.

The V and J genes are TRBV19 and TRBJ1-1; TRBD1 is a possible D gene (5 bases). With 6 bases removed from V and 1 base from J, the gap between germline ends came to 15 bases. CDR1 and CDR2 (germline): LNHDA, SQIVND (reference sequence). The length of the CDR3 is 15 residues. Here the CDR3 reads CASRKTAGANTEAFF. CDR3 nucleotides: TGTGCCAGTAGGAAGACGGCTGGGGCGAACACTGAAGCTTTCTTT.

This clone was picked up a small number of times. The J gene is TRBJ1-5, the V gene TRBV5-1; D uncertain. Germline V gene lookup returns CDR1 SGHRS and CDR2 YFSETQ. This CDR3 contains 13 residues. V lost 0 bases to trimming and J lost 7 bases, with 8 bases between them. DNA of the CDR3: TGCGCCAGCAGCTTGGTGTCGGGGCAGCCCCAGCATTTT. It yields the protein CASSLVSGQPQHF.

This clone appeared a few times. The V call is TRBV5-1, the J call TRBJ2-7, with a possible D match to TRBD2 (6 bases). Per germline, CDR1 SGHRS and CDR2 YFSETQ. With 1 base removed from V and 7 bases from J, the gap between germline ends came to 15 bases. The CDR3 runs to 14 residues. The CDR3: CASSLMDAGGEQYF. As DNA, the CDR3 is TGCGCCAGCAGCTTGATGGACGCCGGAGGGGAGCAGTACTTC.

This chain uses TRBV7-2 with TRBJ1-2; D gene unclear. Germline V gene sequence: CDR1 SGHTA, CDR2 FQGNSA. V dropped 1 base and J dropped 9 bases, with 15 bases sitting between them. The CDR3 has 14 amino acids. The CDR3 coding sequence is TGTGCCAGCAGCTTAGTCGAGGCCGCAAAGAGCTACACCTTC. Translated: CASSLVEAAKSYTF.

V gene TRBV18 combines with J gene TRBJ2-2, with 8 bases matching TRBD2. The length of the CDR3 is 16 residues. After removal of 6 bases from V and 2 bases from J, the junction contained 8 bases not matched to a gene. Germline V gene lookup returns CDR1 KGHSH and CDR2 LQKENI. This CDR3 is CASSPASGRNTGELFF. The CDR3 DNA sequence: TGTGCCAGCTCGCCAGCTAGCGGGCGTAACACCGGGGAGCTGTTTTTT. The entire variable domain, with the rest obtained from reference TRBV18 and TRBJ2-2, is as follows: NAGVMQNPRHLVRRRGQEARLRCSPMKGHSHVYWYRQLPEEGLKFMVYLQKENIIDESGMPKERFSAEFPKEGPSILRIQQVVRGDSAAYFCASSPASGRNTGELFFGEGSRLTVL.

The chain links TRBV12-3 or TRBV12-4 to TRBJ1-2; 7 positions agree with TRBD1. V shed 8 bases, J shed 6 bases, and the junction held 3 bases outside the gene matches. The CDR3 is made up of 11 amino acids. CDR3 sequence (DNA): TGTGCCAGCGTTCAGGGGGATGGCTACACCTTC. Amino acid sequence: CASVQGDGYTF.

CDR3 residues: CASSTTLAGGLYNEQFF. CDR3 DNA sequence: TGTGCCAGTAGTACCACACTAGCGGGGGGCCTGTACAATGAGCAGTTCTTC. This chain joins TRBV19 and TRBJ2-1; 12 bases align to TRBD2. The germline V gene has CDR1 LNHDA and CDR2 SQIVND (reference sequence). The length of the CDR3 is 17 residues. Trimming removed 4 bases from V and 4 bases from J; junction bases left unmatched: 8.

This chain links TRBV6-5 with TRBJ2-1; D remains unclear. Germline values: CDR1 MNHEY, CDR2 SVGAGI. The CDR3 consists of 15 residues. The V and J ends lost 0 bases and 7 bases respectively, with 13 bases between them. CDR3 amino acids: CASSYSWRDGNEQFF. The CDR3 DNA follows: TGTGCCAGCAGTTACTCTTGGAGAGATGGTAATGAGCAGTTCTTC.

The V and J genes are TRBV15 and TRBJ2-5; maybe TRBD1 (6 bases). V lost 5 bases, J lost 0 bases, and 10 bases lay in between. The CDR3 is made up of 14 amino acids. The germline gives CDR1 LNHNV, CDR2 YYDKDF (reference sequence). The CDR3 nucleotides are TGTGCCACCAGCCGGGACATACACCAAGAGACCCAGTACTTC. Its protein product is CATSRDIHQETQYF.

The chain couples TRBV28 to TRBJ2-7; 10 bases are a match to TRBD1. Germline V lookup: CDR1 MDHEN, CDR2 SYDVKM. V lost 2 bases, J lost 4 bases, and 2 bases stayed unmatched. The CDR3 has 14 residues. This CDR3 is CASSLAGQGYEQYF. CDR3 sequence (DNA): TGTGCCAGCAGTTTAGCGGGACAGGGGTACGAGCAGTACTTC.

This clone came up a few times. The V and J genes are TRBV21-1 and TRBJ1-1; whether TRBD1, the table's D call, matches the DNA was not checked. TRBV21-1 counts as a pseudogene. The CDR3 length is 15 residues. In nucleotides, the CDR3 is TGTGCCAGCAGCCAAGGGGCGCCCGCATACACTGAAGCTTTCTTT. Amino acids: CASSQGAPAYTEAFF.

The chain joins TRBV5-1 to TRBJ2-3, with a tentative D call TRBD2 (6 bases). Deletions cut 2 bases from V and 3 bases from J, with 13 bases between. Germline CDR1 SGHRS, CDR2 YFSETQ. The CDR3 extends over 15 amino acids. The CDR3 sequence is CASSFSGERTDTQYF. The CDR3 DNA reads as TGCGCCAGCAGCTTTAGCGGAGAGCGGACAGATACGCAGTATTTT.

This clone was observed a single time. This chain uses TRBV29-1 with TRBJ2-3, with 9 bases matching TRBD2. The CDR3 covers 15 residues. Unmatched junction bases numbered 9, after V lost 2 bases and J lost 6 bases. Germline CDR1 is SQVTM and CDR2 is ANQGSEA. The CDR3 reads CSVERVAGEFDTQYF. CDR3 in DNA: TGCAGCGTTGAACGTGTAGCGGGAGAGTTCGATACGCAGTATTTT.

The gene calls are TRBV19 and TRBJ1-1; D is possibly TRBD1 (6 bases). V lost 3 bases, J lost 1 base, and 9 bases lay in between. The length of the CDR3 is 14 residues. Germline CDR1 LNHDA, CDR2 SQIVND (reference sequence). The CDR3 here is CASSIGRGNTEAFF. DNA of the CDR3: TGTGCCAGTAGTATCGGCAGGGGGAACACTGAAGCTTTCTTT.

The chain employs TRBV7-7 and TRBJ2-3; D is possibly TRBD2 (6 bases). This CDR3 region has 18 residues. Germline V lookup: CDR1 SSHAT, CDR2 FNYEAQ (reference sequence). Trimming pared 4 bases from V and 4 bases from J, leaving 24 bases between. The DNA of the CDR3 is TGTGCCAGCAGCTGCCAGACCGGGACTCCCATTGAGGCAGATACGCAGTATTTT. Translation gives CASSCQTGTPIEADTQYF. Full variable domain (rest looked up from reference TRBV7-7 and TRBJ2-3): GAGVSQSPRYKVTKRGQDVTLRCDPISSHATLYWYQQALGQGPEFLTYFNYEAQPDKSGLPSDRFSAERPEGSISTLTIQRTEQRDSAMYRCASSCQTGTPIEADTQYFGPGTRLTVL.

This chain connects TRBV2 to TRBJ2-5, with TRBD1 matching 7 bases. The V and J ends lost 5 bases and 3 bases, in that order; junction bases with no gene match: 6. Germline values: CDR1 SNHLY, CDR2 FYNNEI. The length of the CDR3 is 14 residues. The CDR3 sequence: CASSRDRDEETQYF. DNA for the CDR3: TGTGCCAGCAGTAGAGACAGGGATGAAGAGACCCAGTACTTC.

The rearrangement links TRBV5-1 to TRBJ1-6; TRBD1 matches 7 bases. From germline, CDR1 is SGHRS and CDR2 YFSETQ. This CDR3 spans 16 amino acids. After removal of 3 bases from V and 9 bases from J, the junction contained 12 bases not matched to a gene. The CDR3 here is CASSSRDRDSSSPLHF. CDR3 nucleotide sequence: TGCGCCAGCAGCTCCCGCGACAGGGACTCGAGTTCACCCCTCCACTTT. Complete variable domain (other parts from reference TRBV5-1 and TRBJ1-6): KAGVTQTPRYLIKTRGQQVTLSCSPISGHRSVSWYQQTPGQGLQFLFEYFSETQRNKGNFPGRFSGRQFSNSRSEMNVSTLELGDSALYLCASSSRDRDSSSPLHFGNGTRLTVT.

The chain has TRBV19 and TRBJ2-5; 8 bases map to TRBD1. CDR3 size: 12 residues. V shed 5 bases and J 5 bases; nucleotides not matched to a gene: 1. Germline-derived CDR1 and CDR2 are LNHDA and SQIVND (reference sequence). CDR3 in amino acids: CASSYRGETQYF. DNA for the CDR3: TGTGCCAGTAGTTACAGGGGGGAGACCCAGTACTTC.

The chain recombines TRBV4-1 with TRBJ1-1, with a weak D call TRBD1 (5 bases). The germline V gene has CDR1 MGHRA and CDR2 YSYEKL. Trimming shortened V by 1 base and J by 6 bases, and 9 bases separated the two germline ends. The CDR3 sequence is 13 residues long. This chain's CDR3 is CASSQASGAEAFF. The CDR3 DNA follows: TGCGCCAGCAGCCAAGCTTCGGGGGCTGAAGCTTTCTTT.

The J gene is TRBJ2-1, the V gene TRBV9, with 8 bases identical to TRBD2. Germline V gene sequence: CDR1 SGDLS, CDR2 YYNGEE. Trimming cost V 0 bases and J 2 bases; bases outside gene matches: 4. This CDR3 is built from 16 residues. The chain's CDR3 is CASSVEALAAYNEQFF. The CDR3 DNA sequence: TGTGCCAGCAGCGTAGAGGCACTAGCGGCCTACAATGAGCAGTTCTTC.

The V and J genes are TRBV15 and TRBJ1-1; possible D gene TRBD1, 6 bases. Trimming pared 2 bases from V and 1 base from J, leaving 8 bases between. Germline lookup yields CDR1 LNHNV and CDR2 YYDKDF (reference sequence). This CDR3 comprises 14 residues. The CDR3 loop reads CATSRQQGNTEAFF. CDR3 nucleotides: TGTGCCACCAGCAGACAACAGGGGAACACTGAAGCTTTCTTT.

V is TRBV4-1 and J is TRBJ1-5, with D uncertain. The CDR3 extends over 15 amino acids. Germline loops: CDR1 MGHRA, CDR2 YSYEKL. Trimming took 0 bases from V and 7 from J, leaving 13 bases between them. CDR3 DNA: TGCGCCAGCAGCCAAGACCCCCGGGGAGGACAGCCCCAGCATTTT. Translation gives CASSQDPRGGQPQHF.

This chain connects TRBV14 to TRBJ1-2; 8 bases align to TRBD1. Germline V gene data show CDR1 as SGHDN and CDR2 as FVKESK. J lost 4 bases, V lost 0 bases, and 4 bases had no gene match. This CDR3 has 15 residues. CDR3 region: CASSQDRTGIYGYTF. The CDR3 nucleotides are TGTGCCAGCAGCCAAGACAGGACAGGGATCTATGGCTACACCTTC.

This sequence joins TRBV6-6 and TRBJ2-1, with TRBD1 matching 7 bases. This CDR3 region has 16 residues. Per germline, CDR1 MNHNY and CDR2 SVGAGI (reference sequence). Unmatched junction bases numbered 7, after V lost 5 bases and J lost 0 bases. In DNA form, the CDR3 reads TGTGCCAGCAGTAAACTCCGGGACAGCTCCTACAATGAGCAGTTCTTC. Protein product: CASSKLRDSSYNEQFF.

This clone was counted a few times. V usage is TRBV6-2 or TRBV6-3 and J usage is TRBJ2-7, with D possibly TRBD2 on 6 matching bases. The CDR3 loop spans 15 amino acids. Germline CDR1 is MNHEY and CDR2 is SVGEGT. Deletions cut 4 bases from V and 2 bases from J, with 15 bases between. In DNA form, the CDR3 reads TGTGCCAGCAGTTCCCTGGGAGGTTCTGCCTACGAGCAGTACTTC. Translation: CASSSLGGSAYEQYF.

This clone was counted at least ten times. The gene calls are TRBV6-2 or TRBV6-3 and TRBJ2-5, with a possible D match to TRBD2 (5 bases). This CDR3 region has 14 residues. V dropped 5 bases and J dropped 4 bases, with 14 bases sitting between them. Germline V lookup: CDR1 MNHEY, CDR2 SVGEGT. CDR3 in DNA: TGTGCCAGCAGTCCGTTTTCGGGAAGAGAGACCCAGTACTTC. As protein: CASSPFSGRETQYF.

The V call is TRBV7-3, the J call TRBJ2-1; 7 bases line up with TRBD2. Germline V lookup: CDR1 SGHTA, CDR2 FQGTGA. V shed 1 base and J 9 bases; nucleotides not matched to a gene: 9. The CDR3 runs 15 residues. Here the CDR3 reads CASSLKAGVGPEQFF. Written as DNA, the CDR3 is TGTGCCAGCAGCTTAAAGGCGGGAGTGGGGCCTGAGCAGTTCTTC.

The chain uses TRBV5-5 and TRBJ2-7; 7 nucleotides align to TRBD1. Per germline, CDR1 SGHKS and CDR2 YYEKEE (reference sequence). The CDR3 consists of 15 residues. The J segment lost 3 bases and the V segment lost 0 bases, leaving 6 bases of the junction unmatched. DNA for the CDR3: TGTGCCAGCAGCTTGGCCCCGGGACAGAACTACGAGCAGTACTTC. This sequence encodes CASSLAPGQNYEQYF.